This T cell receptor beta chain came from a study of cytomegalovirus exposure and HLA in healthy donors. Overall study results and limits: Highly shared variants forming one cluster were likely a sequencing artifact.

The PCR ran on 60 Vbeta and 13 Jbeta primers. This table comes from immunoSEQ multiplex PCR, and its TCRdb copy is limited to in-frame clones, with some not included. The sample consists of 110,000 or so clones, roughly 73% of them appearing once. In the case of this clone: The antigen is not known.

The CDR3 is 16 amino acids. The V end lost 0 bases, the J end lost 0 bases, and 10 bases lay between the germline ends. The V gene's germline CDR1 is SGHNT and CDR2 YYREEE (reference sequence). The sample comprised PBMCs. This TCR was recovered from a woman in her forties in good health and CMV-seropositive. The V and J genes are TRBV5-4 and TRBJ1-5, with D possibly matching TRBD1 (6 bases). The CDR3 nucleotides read TGTGCCAGCAGCTTGGCACAGGGATATAGCAATCAGCCCCAGCATTTT. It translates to CASSLAQGYSNQPQHF.